Listed here are 22 T cell receptor beta chains from one sample, sequenced in a study of shared clonotypes between healthy human individuals. Assay: immunoSEQ multiplex PCR; the TCRdb copy retains only in-frame clones and omits some. The sample holds millions of clones; 90% to 95% are singletons and the top ten take 0.13%. Material: naive CD4+ T cells sorted from blood. The subset is: CD45RA+ positively selected. These receptors were taken from a man younger than 35 in good health.

The J gene is TRBJ2-3, the V gene TRBV6-5; 7 positions agree with TRBD2. The CDR3 covers 14 residues. V shed 5 bases and J 2 bases; nucleotides not matched to a gene: 4. Germline V gene sequence: CDR1 MNHEY, CDR2 SVGAGI. In DNA, the CDR3 is TGTGCCAGCAGTCGGGGAGGGTTCACAGATACGCAGTATTTT. It is translated as CASSRGGFTDTQYF.

This clone has just one count. V is TRBV14 and J is TRBJ2-7, with D unclear. This CDR3 has 14 amino acids. Germline assignment: CDR1 SGHDN and CDR2 FVKESK. V dropped 3 bases and J dropped 4 bases, with 13 bases sitting between them. CDR3 DNA: TGTGCCAGCAGCCAGAAGGTTAGAGATTACGAGCAGTACTTC. This codes for CASSQKVRDYEQYF.

The gene calls are TRBV10-3 and TRBJ1-6; D might be TRBD1 (6 bases). Per the germline V gene, CDR1 is ENHRY and CDR2 is SYGVKD. This CDR3 region has 16 residues. Trimming left V 2 bases short and J 6 bases short, with 14 bases between. The CDR3 is CAISEGGAIGNSPLHF. In nucleotides, the CDR3 is TGTGCCATCAGTGAGGGGGGGGCGATCGGTAATTCACCCCTCCACTTT.

V is TRBV7-2 and J is TRBJ2-7; D possibly corresponds to TRBD1 (6 bases). V was trimmed by 5 bases and J by 12 bases, leaving 23 bases between them. The CDR3 consists of 14 residues. Germline CDR1 is SGHTA and CDR2 is FQGNSA. The CDR3 nucleotides read TGTGCCAGCAGCCCCGGCGGACAGCAGAACCCCGGGTACTTC. Protein product: CASSPGGQQNPGYF.

The chain recombines TRBV30 with TRBJ2-3, with unresolved D. There are 14 residues in the CDR3. Germline V gene sequence: CDR1 GTSNPN, CDR2 SVGIG (reference sequence). Trimming stripped 0 bases from V and 4 bases from J, with 11 bases between. As DNA, the CDR3 is TGTGCCTGGAGTGTCGGAATCCGATCAGATACGCAGTATTTT. Its protein product is CAWSVGIRSDTQYF.

The chain joins TRBV5-4 to TRBJ2-1, with 9 bases aligning to TRBD1. After removal of 4 bases from V and 9 bases from J, the junction contained 8 bases not matched to a gene. The CDR3 has 14 amino acids. Looked up from germline, CDR1 is SGHNT and CDR2 is YYREEE (reference sequence). CDR3 nucleotide sequence: TGTGCCAGCAGCACAACGGACAGGGGCCTTGAGCAGTTCTTC. Translating it yields CASSTTDRGLEQFF.

The chain joins TRBV5-1 to TRBJ2-7, with 13 bases aligning to TRBD2. Trimming cost V 4 bases and J 5 bases; bases outside gene matches: 9. This CDR3 region has 16 residues. In germline, CDR1 is SGHRS, CDR2 YFSETQ. The CDR3 DNA reads TGCGCCAGCAGCCCTGGACTAGCGGGAGCGGTCCACGAGCAGTACTTC. Translation: CASSPGLAGAVHEQYF.

The genes are TRBV30 and TRBJ2-3, with TRBD1 matching 7 bases. Trimming removed 0 bases from V and 4 bases from J; junction bases left unmatched: 1. The length of the CDR3 is 13 residues. Germline loops: CDR1 GTSNPN, CDR2 SVGIG (reference sequence). Written as DNA, the CDR3 is TGTGCCTGGAGTGTTACAGGGGCAGATACGCAGTATTTT. It is translated as CAWSVTGADTQYF.

DNA of the CDR3: TGTGCCAGCAGTGGGAATACAGCCATCTACGAGCAGTACTTC. This encodes CASSGNTAIYEQYF. V usage is TRBV6-6 and J usage is TRBJ2-7; D is unclear. Germline CDR1 MNHNY, CDR2 SVGAGI (reference sequence). The CDR3 has 14 residues. V was cut by 5 bases and J by 3 bases, with 14 bases left in between.

The rearrangement uses TRBV7-9 and TRBJ1-2, with D uncertain. CDR3 length equals 15 residues. The germline gives CDR1 SEHNR, CDR2 FQNEAQ (reference sequence). V was cut by 3 bases and J by 3 bases, with 14 bases left in between. CDR3 coding DNA: TGTGCCAGCAGCTTGTACCCCGCCGGGGACTATGGCTACACCTTC. Residues: CASSLYPAGDYGYTF.

The rearrangement uses TRBV11-2 and TRBJ1-4; D uncertain. The V end lost 1 base, the J end lost 14 bases, and 14 bases lay between the germline ends. The CDR3 sequence is 13 residues long. CDR1 and CDR2 from the germline V gene are SGHAT and FQNNGV. The CDR3 loop reads CASSLGLVQVLFF. The DNA of the CDR3 is TGTGCCAGCAGCTTAGGTCTGGTCCAGGTTCTGTTTTTT. Based on the CDR3 plus reference TRBV11-2 and TRBJ1-4, the full variable domain is EAGVAQSPRYKIIEKRQSVAFWCNPISGHATLYWYQQILGQGPKLLIQFQNNGVVDDSQLPKDRFSAERLKGVDSTLKIQPAKLEDSAVYLCASSLGLVQVLFFGSGTQLSVL.

The rearrangement joins TRBV10-3 to TRBJ1-1; D may be TRBD1 (5 bases). The length of the CDR3 is 14 residues. The germline V gene has CDR1 ENHRY and CDR2 SYGVKD. V was cut by 6 bases and J by 0 bases, with 11 bases left in between. Here the CDR3 DNA reads TGTGCCATCAGGGGGGGGAGTATGAACACTGAAGCTTTCTTT. Protein product: CAIRGGSMNTEAFF.

With respect to this clone: This CDR3 is also generated by other DNA sequences in the sample. The rearrangement joins TRBV29-1 to TRBJ1-1; D uncertain. V was clipped by 6 bases and J by 1 base, with 6 bases between them. From germline, CDR1 is SQVTM and CDR2 ANQGSEA. The length of the CDR3 is 11 residues. The CDR3 protein is CSVLTNTEAFF. DNA of the CDR3: TGCAGCGTACTGACGAACACTGAAGCTTTCTTT.

This sequence joins TRBV27 and TRBJ1-6; maybe TRBD1 (6 bases). V was clipped by 5 bases and J by 6 bases, with 17 bases between them. There are 16 residues in the CDR3. The germline gives CDR1 MNHEY, CDR2 SMNVEV (reference sequence). This CDR3 is CASSRIGTLTNSPLHF. The CDR3 DNA sequence: TGTGCCAGCAGTAGAATAGGGACATTGACTAATTCACCCCTCCACTTT.

This sequence joins TRBV18 and TRBJ1-6; D is possibly TRBD1 (5 bases). The CDR3 has 16 residues. Germline V gene sequence: CDR1 KGHSH, CDR2 LQKENI. V was trimmed by 6 bases and J by 7 bases, leaving 19 bases between them. CDR3 DNA: TGTGCCAGCTCCCCCGCGGGGGGGATAAGGAATTCACCCCTCCACTTT. This translates into CASSPAGGIRNSPLHF.

The chain carries TRBV2 and TRBJ1-2; 7 bases are shared with TRBD1. V was clipped by 5 bases and J by 6 bases; unmatched bases: 18. The CDR3 is made up of 17 amino acids. Germline V gene lookup returns CDR1 SNHLY and CDR2 FYNNEI. CDR3 bases: TGTGCCAGCAGTTTTCATCAACAGGGGTCGGAAGGCCATGGCTACACCTTC. Protein: CASSFHQQGSEGHGYTF.

With regard to this clone: Other DNA sequences of this sample code for an identical CDR3. The genes are TRBV6-4 and TRBJ1-1, with 7 nucleotides matching TRBD1. The ends lost 5 bases at V and 1 base at J; junction bases unmatched: 1. The CDR3 extends over 13 amino acids. Per the germline V gene, CDR1 is MRHNA and CDR2 is SNTAGT. This chain's CDR3 is CASSRQGNTEAFF. CDR3 nucleotides: TGTGCCAGCAGTCGACAGGGGAACACTGAAGCTTTCTTT.

This clone occurred once. The CDR3 DNA is TGTGCCAGCAAGGGCTCGGCAAATGAAAAACTGTTTTTT. Residues: CASKGSANEKLFF. V gene TRBV2 combines with J gene TRBJ1-4; unclear D gene. CDR1 and CDR2 from the germline V gene are SNHLY and FYNNEI. The germline V and J ends were trimmed by 7 bases and 5 bases, with 11 bases remaining between them. CDR3 length: 13 residues.

In regard to this clone: In the same sample, other DNA sequences code for this CDR3. The rearrangement uses TRBV7-8 and TRBJ1-5; tentatively, D is TRBD1 (6 bases). Germline CDR1 SGHVS, CDR2 FQNEAQ. V was clipped by 5 bases and J by 4 bases, with 9 bases between them. The CDR3 spans 13 residues. The CDR3 spells CASSQDRNQPQHF. The CDR3 DNA follows: TGTGCCAGCAGCCAGGACAGAAATCAGCCCCAGCATTTT. Looking up the rest from reference TRBV7-8 and TRBJ1-5 gives the full variable domain: GAGVSQSPRYKVAKRGQDVALRCDPISGHVSLFWYQQALGQGPEFLTYFQNEAQLDKSGLPSDRFFAERPEGSVSTLKIQRTQQEDSAVYLCASSQDRNQPQHFGDGTRLSIL.

This chain links TRBV10-3 with TRBJ2-1; perhaps TRBD2 as D (6 bases). Germline CDR1 reads ENHRY; CDR2 reads SYGVKD. With 10 bases removed from V and 6 bases from J, the gap between germline ends came to 13 bases. CDR3 size: 12 residues. CDR3 protein: CATHVGGNEQFF. CDR3 coding DNA: TGTGCCACCCACGTGGGGGGCAATGAGCAGTTCTTC.

J is TRBJ2-7 and V is TRBV5-1, with TRBD1 matching 7 bases. V lost 4 bases and J lost 2; bases outside the gene matches: 6. The germline CDR1 and CDR2 sequences are SGHRS and YFSETQ. CDR3 size: 14 residues. CDR3 coding DNA: TGCGCCAGCAGCCGACTCGGGACAGCCTACGAGCAGTACTTC. Its protein is CASSRLGTAYEQYF.

This clone has just one count. V is TRBV10-3 and J is TRBJ2-3, with 7 bases that match TRBD1. Germline V gives CDR1 ENHRY, CDR2 SYGVKD. Trimming cost V 6 bases and J 5 bases; bases outside gene matches: 11. The CDR3 totals 15 residues. CDR3 loop: CAISSTGVQEDTQYF. The CDR3 DNA is TGTGCCATCAGCTCTACAGGGGTTCAGGAAGATACGCAGTATTTT.